A selection of T cell receptor beta chains follows, all from one sample in a study of technical replicates of blood from a few donors. Measured with immunoSEQ multiplex PCR; TCRdb has only the in-frame clones, and not every one. The data show about 81,000 clones, around 95% seen once. What was sequenced was T cells isolated from PBMCs. The receptor source for this set is a human donor in good health. The CDR3 runs from the conserved cysteine through the conserved F or W. D genes are given only for firm matches. The size entry is marked missing in some rows and otherwise reads once, few, many or a size class.

v_gene	abundance	d_gene	j_gene	CDR3aa	CDR3nt
TRBV2	-	-	TRBJ2-7	CASSEGGREWEEQYF	TGTGCCAGCAGTGAAGGGGGGCGCGAATGGGAGGAGCAGTACTTC
TRBV18	-	-	TRBJ2-5	CASSPGTAQETQYF	TGTGCCAGCTCACCAGGCACAGCCCAAGAGACCCAGTACTTC
TRBV5-4	-	-	TRBJ2-1	CASSLRLNEQFF	TGTGCCAGCAGCTTACGACTCAATGAGCAGTTCTTC
TRBV2	-	-	TRBJ2-1	CASSEDYGEQFF	TGTGCCAGCAGTGAGGACTATGGTGAGCAGTTCTTC
TRBV11-3	-	-	TRBJ1-2	CASSLGSDIHGYTF	TGTGCCAGCAGCTTAGGCTCCGACATCCATGGCTACACCTTC
TRBV5-1	-	-	TRBJ2-1	CASSLVIADPNEQFF	TGCGCCAGCAGCTTGGTGATAGCCGACCCTAATGAGCAGTTCTTC
TRBV30	few	TRBD1	TRBJ1-1	CAIDRGNTEAFF	TGTGCCATAGACAGGGGGAACACTGAAGCTTTCTTT
TRBV12-5	-	TRBD1	TRBJ1-2	CASGPWTGEGLGYTF	TGTGCTAGTGGTCCATGGACAGGGGAAGGTCTTGGCTACACCTTC
TRBV7-3	-	TRBD2	TRBJ2-2	CASSFGLAGASGELFF	TGTGCCAGCAGCTTTGGACTAGCGGGAGCTTCCGGGGAGCTGTTTTTT
TRBV6-4	-	-	TRBJ1-1	CASSDGRRAFF	TGTGCCAGCAGTGACGGCCGGAGAGCTTTCTTT
TRBV7-3	-	TRBD2	TRBJ2-1	CASSSGESSYNEQFF	TGTGCCAGCAGTAGCGGGGAAAGCTCCTACAATGAGCAGTTCTTC
TRBV2	-	-	TRBJ2-7	CASNGGNYEQYF	TGTGCCAGCAATGGCGGTAACTACGAGCAGTACTTC
TRBV18	-	-	TRBJ2-5	CASSPPFHRGYQETQYF	TGTGCCAGCTCACCACCGTTCCACCGGGGGTACCAAGAGACCCAGTACTTC
TRBV11-3	-	TRBD2	TRBJ2-3	CASSAWEGEDTQYF	TGTGCCAGCAGCGCGTGGGAGGGCGAGGATACGCAGTATTTT
TRBV27	-	TRBD1	TRBJ1-2	CASRIQGAPYGYTF	TGTGCCAGCAGGATACAGGGGGCTCCATATGGCTACACCTTC
TRBV29-1	-	-	TRBJ2-7	CSVGTTSSYEQYF	TGCAGCGTTGGGACTACAAGCTCCTACGAGCAGTACTTC
TRBV28	-	-	TRBJ2-3	CASSLDPGVLYTDTQYF	TGTGCCAGCAGTTTAGACCCAGGGGTTCTGTACACAGATACGCAGTATTTT
TRBV28	-	-	TRBJ2-1	CASSFWQYNEQFF	TGTGCCAGCAGTTTTTGGCAATACAATGAGCAGTTCTTC
TRBV6-6	-	-	TRBJ1-1	CASSYGAHPYEAFF	TGTGCCAGCAGTTATGGGGCACATCCTTATGAAGCTTTCTTT
TRBV30	once	TRBD1	TRBJ2-7	CAWDGTDNSYEQYF	TGTGCCTGGGACGGGACAGACAACTCCTACGAGCAGTACTTC
TRBV20-1	-	-	TRBJ1-2	CSVGGAYGYTF	TGCAGTGTCGGGGGAGCCTATGGCTACACCTTC
TRBV19	-	-	TRBJ2-3	CASTFRSPGTRTDTQYF	TGTGCCAGTACCTTCAGATCCCCAGGGACTCGCACAGATACGCAGTATTTT
TRBV7-8	-	-	TRBJ1-1	CASSPTATPEEAFF	TGTGCCAGCAGCCCTACGGCTACCCCGGAGGAAGCTTTCTTT
TRBV19	-	-	TRBJ2-4	CASTDRRGNIQYF	TGTGCCAGTACCGATAGACGGGGGAACATTCAGTACTTC
TRBV27	-	-	TRBJ2-1	CASSYGRFNEQFF	TGTGCCAGCAGTTATGGCAGATTCAATGAGCAGTTCTTC
TRBV9	-	-	TRBJ2-7	CASSVAPTSYEQYF	TGTGCCAGCAGCGTAGCTCCCACATCCTACGAGCAGTACTTC
TRBV9	-	-	TRBJ1-3	CASSTNRQASGNTIYF	TGTGCCAGCAGCACCAACCGACAGGCATCTGGAAACACCATATATTTT
TRBV7-8	-	-	TRBJ1-5	CASSLQVYSNQPQHF	TGTGCCAGCAGCTTACAGGTATATAGCAATCAGCCCCAGCATTTT
TRBV9	-	-	TRBJ2-1	CASSVPGLNEQFF	TGTGCCAGCAGCGTACCCGGTCTTAATGAGCAGTTCTTC
TRBV19	-	TRBD2	TRBJ2-4	CASSIERELENIQYF	TGTGCCAGTAGTATAGAGCGGGAGTTGGAAAACATTCAGTACTTC
TRBV2	-	TRBD1	TRBJ1-1	CASRRQGQAEAFF	TGTGCCAGCAGACGACAGGGGCAGGCTGAAGCTTTCTTT
TRBV5-1	-	-	TRBJ1-4	CASSRGTAGSTNEKLFF	TGCGCCAGCAGCAGGGGGACCGCCGGATCAACTAATGAAAAACTGTTTTTT
TRBV6-1	-	-	TRBJ1-2	CASSPLLGYTF	TGTGCCAGCAGTCCCCTCTTGGGCTACACCTTC
TRBV6-6	-	TRBD2	TRBJ2-7	CASSYVGLAGDEQYF	TGTGCCAGCAGTTACGTAGGACTAGCGGGAGACGAGCAGTACTTC
TRBV29-1	once	-	TRBJ1-2	CSAPGTEENGYTF	TGCAGCGCTCCCGGGACTGAAGAGAATGGCTACACCTTC
TRBV28	-	TRBD1	TRBJ1-1	CASRPGGVTEAFF	TGTGCCAGCAGGCCAGGGGGAGTCACTGAAGCTTTCTTT
TRBV6-1	-	-	TRBJ1-5	CASSLKGTPNQPQHF	TGTGCCAGCAGTCTTAAAGGGACACCCAATCAGCCCCAGCATTTT
TRBV6-5	-	TRBD1	TRBJ2-7	CASSYSYRGSYEQYF	TGTGCCAGCAGTTACAGTTACAGGGGTTCCTACGAGCAGTACTTC
TRBV10-3	-	TRBD2	TRBJ2-5	CAISEGGRPAETQYF	TGTGCCATCAGTGAGGGCGGGAGGCCCGCGGAGACCCAGTACTTC
TRBV5-1	-	TRBD2	TRBJ2-3	CASSIQPSGTVDTQYF	TGCGCCAGCAGCATACAACCTAGCGGGACGGTAGATACGCAGTATTTT